Detailed here is one T cell receptor beta chain. Original processing notes: Scientists estimated how many nucleated cells there were by amplifying reference gene primers. Only in-frame clones appear in the TCRdb table, and some are missing; sequencing was by immunoSEQ multiplex PCR. The V and J calls and clone size were taken over from that table, and D and trimming were inferred from the DNA. The sample consists of roughly 240,000 clones, approximately 87% of them appearing once. This entry comes from a study of blood T cell repertoires in COVID-19. About the study: From the United States, Italy and Spain came samples of acute and convalescent COVID-19. Sources were T cells, B-cell-depleted T cells, or PBMCs; the material itself was cDNA or gDNA.

V lost 5 bases to trimming and J lost 3 bases; unmatched junction nucleotides: 4. The germline V gene has CDR1 SGHAT and CDR2 FQNNGV. The CDR3 is 15 residues long. The sequence was collected from a man in his 60s who had recovered from COVID-19. This chain joins TRBV11-2 and TRBJ2-7, with 13 bases fitting TRBD2. Material for sequencing was peripheral blood. CDR3 residues: CASSPTSGGDYEQYF. The CDR3 DNA sequence: TGTGCCAGCAGCCCCACTAGCGGGGGGGACTACGAGCAGTACTTC.